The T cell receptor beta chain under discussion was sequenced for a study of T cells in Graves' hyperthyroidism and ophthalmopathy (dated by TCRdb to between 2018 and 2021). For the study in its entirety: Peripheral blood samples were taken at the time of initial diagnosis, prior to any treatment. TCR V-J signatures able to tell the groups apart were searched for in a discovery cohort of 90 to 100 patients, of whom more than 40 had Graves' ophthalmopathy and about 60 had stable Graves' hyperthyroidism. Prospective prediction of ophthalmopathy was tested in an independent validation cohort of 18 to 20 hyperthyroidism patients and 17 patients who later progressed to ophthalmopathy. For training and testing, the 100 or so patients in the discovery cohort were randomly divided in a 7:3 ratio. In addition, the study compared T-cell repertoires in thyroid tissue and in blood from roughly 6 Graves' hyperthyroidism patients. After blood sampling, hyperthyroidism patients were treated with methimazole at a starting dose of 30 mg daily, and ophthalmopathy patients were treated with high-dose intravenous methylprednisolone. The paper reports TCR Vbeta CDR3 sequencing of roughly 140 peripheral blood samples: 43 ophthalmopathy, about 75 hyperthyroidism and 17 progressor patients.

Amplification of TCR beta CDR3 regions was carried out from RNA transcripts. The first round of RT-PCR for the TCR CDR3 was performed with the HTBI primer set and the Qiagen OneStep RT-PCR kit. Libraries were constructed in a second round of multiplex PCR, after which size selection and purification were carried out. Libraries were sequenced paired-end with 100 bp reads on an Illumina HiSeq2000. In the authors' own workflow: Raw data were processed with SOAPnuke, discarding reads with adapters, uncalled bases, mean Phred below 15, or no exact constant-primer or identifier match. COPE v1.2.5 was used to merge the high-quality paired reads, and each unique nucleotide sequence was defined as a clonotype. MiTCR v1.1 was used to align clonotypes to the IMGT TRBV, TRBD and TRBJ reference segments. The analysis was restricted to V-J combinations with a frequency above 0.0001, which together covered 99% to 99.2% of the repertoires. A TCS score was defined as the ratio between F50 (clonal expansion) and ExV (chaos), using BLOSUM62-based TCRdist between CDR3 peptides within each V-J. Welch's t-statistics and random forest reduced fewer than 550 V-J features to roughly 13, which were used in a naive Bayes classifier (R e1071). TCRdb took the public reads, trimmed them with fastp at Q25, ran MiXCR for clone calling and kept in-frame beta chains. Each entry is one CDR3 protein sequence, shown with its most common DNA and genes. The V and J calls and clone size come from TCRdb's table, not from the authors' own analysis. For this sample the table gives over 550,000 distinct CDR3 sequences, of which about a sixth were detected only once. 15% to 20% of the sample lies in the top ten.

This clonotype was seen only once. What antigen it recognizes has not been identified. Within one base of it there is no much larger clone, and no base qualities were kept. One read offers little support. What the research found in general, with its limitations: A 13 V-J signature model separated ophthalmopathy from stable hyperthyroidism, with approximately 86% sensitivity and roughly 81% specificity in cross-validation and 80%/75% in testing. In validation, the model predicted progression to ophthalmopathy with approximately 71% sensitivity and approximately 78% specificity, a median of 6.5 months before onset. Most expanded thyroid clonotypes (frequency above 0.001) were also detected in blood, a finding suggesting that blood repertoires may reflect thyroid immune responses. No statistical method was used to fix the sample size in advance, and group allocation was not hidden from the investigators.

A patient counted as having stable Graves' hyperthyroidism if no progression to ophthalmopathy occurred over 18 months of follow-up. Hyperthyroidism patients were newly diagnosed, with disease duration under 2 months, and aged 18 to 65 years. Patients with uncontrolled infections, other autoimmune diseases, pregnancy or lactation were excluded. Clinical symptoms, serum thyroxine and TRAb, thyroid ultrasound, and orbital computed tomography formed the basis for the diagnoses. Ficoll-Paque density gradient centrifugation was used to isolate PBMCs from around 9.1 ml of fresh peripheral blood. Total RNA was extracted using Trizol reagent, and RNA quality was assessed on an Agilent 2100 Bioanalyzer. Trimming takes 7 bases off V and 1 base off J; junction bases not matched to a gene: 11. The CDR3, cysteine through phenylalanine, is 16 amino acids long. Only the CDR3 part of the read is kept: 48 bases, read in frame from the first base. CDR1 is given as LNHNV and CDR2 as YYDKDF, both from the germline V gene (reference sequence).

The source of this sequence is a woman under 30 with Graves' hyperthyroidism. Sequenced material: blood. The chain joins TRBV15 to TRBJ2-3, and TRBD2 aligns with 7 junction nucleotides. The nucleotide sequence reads TGTGCCACCAACCCTTTCGCGGGAGCGGGCACAGATACGCAGTATTTT. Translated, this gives CATNPFAGAGTDTQYF.